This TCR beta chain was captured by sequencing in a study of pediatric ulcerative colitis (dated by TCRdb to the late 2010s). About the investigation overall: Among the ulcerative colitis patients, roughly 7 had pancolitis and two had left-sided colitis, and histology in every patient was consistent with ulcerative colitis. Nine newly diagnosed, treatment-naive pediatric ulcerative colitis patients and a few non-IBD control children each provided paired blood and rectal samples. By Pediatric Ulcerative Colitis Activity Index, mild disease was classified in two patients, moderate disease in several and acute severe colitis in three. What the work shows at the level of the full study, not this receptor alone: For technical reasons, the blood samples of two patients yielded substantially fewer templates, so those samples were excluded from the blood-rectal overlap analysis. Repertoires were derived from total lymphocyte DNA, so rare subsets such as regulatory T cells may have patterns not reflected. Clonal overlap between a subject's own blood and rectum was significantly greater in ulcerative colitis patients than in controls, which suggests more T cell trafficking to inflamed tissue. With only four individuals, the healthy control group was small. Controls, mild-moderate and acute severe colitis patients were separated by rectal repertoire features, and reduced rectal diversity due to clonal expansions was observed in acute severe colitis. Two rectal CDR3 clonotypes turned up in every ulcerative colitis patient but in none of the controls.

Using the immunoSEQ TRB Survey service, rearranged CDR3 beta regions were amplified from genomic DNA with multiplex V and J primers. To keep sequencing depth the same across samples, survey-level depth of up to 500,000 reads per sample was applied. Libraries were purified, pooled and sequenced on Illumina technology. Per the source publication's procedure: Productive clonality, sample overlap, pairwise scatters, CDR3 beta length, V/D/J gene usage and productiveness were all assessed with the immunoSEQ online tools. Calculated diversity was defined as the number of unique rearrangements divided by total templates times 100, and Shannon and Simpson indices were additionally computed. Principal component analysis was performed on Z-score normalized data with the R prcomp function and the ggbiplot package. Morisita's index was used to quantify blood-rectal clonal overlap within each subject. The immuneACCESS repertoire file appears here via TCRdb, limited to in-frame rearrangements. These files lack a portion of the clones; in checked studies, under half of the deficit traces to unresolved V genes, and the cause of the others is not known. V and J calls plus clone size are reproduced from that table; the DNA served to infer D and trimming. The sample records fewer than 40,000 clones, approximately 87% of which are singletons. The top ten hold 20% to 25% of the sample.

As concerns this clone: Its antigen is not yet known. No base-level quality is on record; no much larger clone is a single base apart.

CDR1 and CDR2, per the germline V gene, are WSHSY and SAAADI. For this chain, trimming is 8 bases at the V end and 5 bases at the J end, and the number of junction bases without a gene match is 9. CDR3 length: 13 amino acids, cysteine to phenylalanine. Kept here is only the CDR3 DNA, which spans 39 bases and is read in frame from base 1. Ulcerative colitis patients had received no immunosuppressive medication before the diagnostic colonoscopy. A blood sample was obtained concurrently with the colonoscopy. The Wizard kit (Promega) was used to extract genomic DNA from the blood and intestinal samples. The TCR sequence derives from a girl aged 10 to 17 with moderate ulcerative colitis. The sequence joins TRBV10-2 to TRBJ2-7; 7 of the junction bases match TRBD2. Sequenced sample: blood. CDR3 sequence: CASAGGSIDEQYF. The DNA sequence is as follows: TGCGCCAGCGCGGGCGGGAGTATCGACGAGCAGTACTTC.